This T cell receptor (beta chain) was sequenced for a study of blood T cell repertoires in COVID-19 (dated by TCRdb to the early 2020s). Study-wide context: Samples covering the acute and convalescent phases of COVID-19 were provided by collaborators in the United States, Italy and Spain. The material from the prospective study consisted of cDNA or gDNA derived from T cells, B-cell-depleted T cells, or PBMCs. Deeply sampled blood TCRbeta repertoires from subjects exposed to, actively infected with, or recovered from COVID-19 were included in the dataset. The repertoires were made available in a free public database intended to serve as a resource for research on the immune response to SARS-CoV-2. The samples were drawn from the first 160 participants of the ongoing ImmuneRACE study and from over a thousand subjects provided by 6 global collaborators. Sample metadata almost always included a de-identified subject ID, COVID-19 status, age in years and sex. Where available, HLA class I and class II types were obtained from metadata supplied by the sample provider rather than from assay-based typing. Broad study findings and their caveats: The quantity of clinical and demographic metadata differed by source and by participant and was supplied without curation.

TCRbeta CDR3 regions were amplified from genomic DNA using the immunoSEQ Assay, a bias-controlled multiplex PCR. Per the source publication's procedure: The number of nucleated cells in each sample was estimated from the amplification of reference gene primers within the assay. To quantify the absolute abundance of each unique TCRbeta CDR3 rearrangement, sequence reads were collapsed and filtered. For each sample, productive Simpson clonality was calculated as the square root of Simpson's diversity index over productive rearrangements. TCRdb holds this immuneACCESS table with in-frame rearrangements only. Some clones are missing; in checked studies, unresolved V genes explain under half, and the rest has no known cause. V, J and clone size derive from that table, while D and trimming were established from the DNA sequence. The sample table shows more than 70,000 clones, and approximately 86% are seen once. Roughly a sixth of the sample is taken by the ten largest.

The CDR3, cysteine through phenylalanine, is 14 amino acids long. Kept here is only the CDR3 DNA, which spans 42 bases and is read in frame from base 1. A distance of 7 bases separates the germline ends of V and J, which lose 0 bases and 2 bases respectively. According to the germline V gene, CDR1 reads SGHRS and CDR2 reads YFSETQ. The collaborating institutions used their own protocols to collect whole blood in K2EDTA tubes. Collaborator samples were shipped for TCRbeta analysis as frozen whole blood, isolated PBMCs, or DNA extracted from either sample type. About this clone itself: Which antigen it targets is not known. Nothing much larger sits one base from this clone, and base qualities are not available.

The specimen sequenced was peripheral blood. The rearranged segments are TRBV5-1 and TRBJ2-3; the D gene lacks a confident call. This clonotype was obtained from a woman aged 80 or older with acute or convalescent COVID-19. The DNA reads as follows: TGCGCCAGCAGCTTGGAAGCTCCCACAGATACGCAGTATTTT. Its product reads: CASSLEAPTDTQYF. Reference TRBV5-1 and TRBJ2-3 genes cover what lies past the CDR3, so the full variable domain is KAGVTQTPRYLIKTRGQQVTLSCSPISGHRSVSWYQQTPGQGLQFLFEYFSETQRNKGNFPGRFSGRQFSNSRSEMNVSTLELGDSALYLCASSLEAPTDTQYFGPGTRLTVL.